This is a list of T cell receptor beta chains from one sample in a study of T cell responses to AZD1222 COVID-19 vaccine. Method: immunoSEQ multiplex PCR; TCRdb's copy keeps in-frame clones and lacks some. The table records 110,000 to 150,000 clones, just over 90% of them present only once. The sequences come from peripheral blood, collected 28 days after the second AZD1222 dose. These receptor sequences come from an adult who received the AZD1222 COVID-19 vaccine. Each CDR3 is given with its conserved first and last residue. The order of the fields is clone size, D gene, J gene, V gene, CDR3 protein, CDR3 DNA. The D gene is left open where the match is weak. Clone size is shown for a subset of rows, as once, few, many or a class of expanded clone.

clone size: NA
D gene: NA
J gene: TRBJ1-1
V gene: TRBV6-5
CDR3 protein: CASSYDSRVNTEAFF
CDR3 DNA: TGTGCCAGCAGTTACGATAGCCGGGTGAACACTGAAGCTTTCTTT

clone size: NA
D gene: NA
J gene: TRBJ2-2
V gene: TRBV11-1
CDR3 protein: CASSSDGFGELFF
CDR3 DNA: TGTGCCAGCAGCTCGGACGGATTCGGGGAGCTGTTTTTT

clone size: NA
D gene: NA
J gene: TRBJ1-1
V gene: TRBV18
CDR3 protein: CASSPVTTNTEAFF
CDR3 DNA: TGTGCCAGCTCACCCGTAACAACGAACACTGAAGCTTTCTTT

clone size: NA
D gene: TRBD2
J gene: TRBJ2-1
V gene: TRBV19
CDR3 protein: CASSIGLAEYNEQFF
CDR3 DNA: TGTGCCAGTAGTATAGGACTAGCGGAATACAATGAGCAGTTCTTC

clone size: NA
D gene: NA
J gene: TRBJ1-1
V gene: TRBV16
CDR3 protein: CASSPDGENTEAFF
CDR3 DNA: TGTGCCAGCAGCCCTGACGGAGAGAACACTGAAGCTTTCTTT

clone size: NA
D gene: NA
J gene: TRBJ2-1
V gene: TRBV5-4
CDR3 protein: CASSLGGRPSPSSYNEQFF
CDR3 DNA: TGTGCCAGCAGCCTCGGGGGTAGACCCTCTCCCAGCTCCTACAATGAGCAGTTCTTC

clone size: few
D gene: TRBD1
J gene: TRBJ2-5
V gene: TRBV29-1
CDR3 protein: CSVDHRTGVETQYF
CDR3 DNA: TGCAGCGTTGATCATAGGACAGGGGTAGAGACCCAGTACTTC

clone size: NA
D gene: NA
J gene: TRBJ1-2
V gene: TRBV6-5
CDR3 protein: CASSWSENYGYTF
CDR3 DNA: TGTGCCAGCAGTTGGTCGGAAAACTATGGCTACACCTTC

clone size: NA
D gene: NA
J gene: TRBJ1-5
V gene: TRBV7-2
CDR3 protein: CASSPGTGYNQPQHF
CDR3 DNA: TGTGCCAGCAGCCCAGGGACCGGATACAATCAGCCCCAGCATTTT

clone size: NA
D gene: TRBD1
J gene: TRBJ1-5
V gene: TRBV19
CDR3 protein: CASSAGQGPRQPQHF
CDR3 DNA: TGTGCCAGTAGTGCGGGACAGGGGCCCCGACAGCCCCAGCATTTT

clone size: NA
D gene: NA
J gene: TRBJ1-1
V gene: TRBV2
CDR3 protein: CASSASRNTEAFF
CDR3 DNA: TGTGCCAGCAGTGCATCCAGGAACACTGAAGCTTTCTTT

clone size: NA
D gene: NA
J gene: TRBJ1-1
V gene: TRBV3-1/TRBV3-2
CDR3 protein: CASSLSVGVTEAFF
CDR3 DNA: TGTGCCAGCAGCCTCTCGGTGGGGGTCACTGAAGCTTTCTTT

clone size: NA
D gene: TRBD2
J gene: TRBJ2-1
V gene: TRBV19
CDR3 protein: CASSTPGLAGKNEQFF
CDR3 DNA: TGTGCCAGTAGTACGCCTGGACTAGCGGGGAAGAATGAGCAGTTCTTC

clone size: NA
D gene: NA
J gene: TRBJ2-7
V gene: TRBV10-3
CDR3 protein: CAISEGAGSYEQYF
CDR3 DNA: TGTGCCATCAGTGAGGGTGCAGGGAGCTACGAGCAGTACTTC

clone size: NA
D gene: NA
J gene: TRBJ1-1
V gene: TRBV2
CDR3 protein: CAGAKRVAFF
CDR3 DNA: TGTGCCGGCGCTAAAAGGGTAGCTTTCTTT

clone size: NA
D gene: TRBD1
J gene: TRBJ1-6
V gene: TRBV2
CDR3 protein: CASRQGSSYNSPLHF
CDR3 DNA: TGTGCCAGCAGACAGGGGAGCTCCTATAATTCACCCCTCCACTTT

clone size: NA
D gene: NA
J gene: TRBJ2-5
V gene: TRBV4-2
CDR3 protein: CASSQDLLGLETQYF
CDR3 DNA: TGTGCCAGCAGCCAAGATTTGTTGGGGTTGGAGACCCAGTACTTC

clone size: few
D gene: NA
J gene: TRBJ1-1
V gene: TRBV27
CDR3 protein: CASSLIAGQAEAFF
CDR3 DNA: TGTGCCAGCAGTTTAATCGCAGGGCAGGCTGAAGCTTTCTTT

clone size: NA
D gene: NA
J gene: TRBJ2-1
V gene: TRBV25-1
CDR3 protein: CASSLAGSSYNEQFF
CDR3 DNA: TGTGCCAGCAGTCTCGCTGGAAGCTCCTACAATGAGCAGTTCTTC

clone size: NA
D gene: TRBD1
J gene: TRBJ1-2
V gene: TRBV4-1
CDR3 protein: CASSQDRVGQGDYGYTF
CDR3 DNA: TGCGCCAGCAGCCAAGATAGGGTGGGACAGGGTGACTATGGCTACACCTTC